The 9 T cell receptor beta chains below all came from one sample that was sequenced in a study of blood T cell repertoires in COVID-19. Profiled with immunoSEQ multiplex PCR; TCRdb holds only in-frame clones, not every one. The sample lists around 300,000 clones; around 90% were seen once. The sample comprised PBMCs or T cells enriched from blood (not recorded which). The receptors originated from a woman in her forties who had recovered from COVID-19.

The V gene is TRBV18, the J gene TRBJ1-4, with D hard to call. Germline V gives CDR1 KGHSH, CDR2 LQKENI. This CDR3 is built from 16 residues. V gave up 3 bases and J gave up 8 bases, with 19 bases separating them. This chain's CDR3 is CASSPRQGTGYEKLFF. In DNA, the CDR3 is TGTGCCAGCTCACCTCGACAAGGCACGGGGTACGAAAAACTGTTTTTT.

The chain recombines TRBV6-5 with TRBJ2-1, with D possibly matching TRBD2 (5 bases). Per the germline V gene, CDR1 is MNHEY and CDR2 is SVGAGI. The CDR3 runs 13 residues. V dropped 2 bases and J dropped 9 bases, with 11 bases sitting between them. The CDR3 here is CASSYKLAPEQFF. The CDR3 bases are TGTGCCAGCAGTTACAAGTTAGCGCCTGAGCAGTTCTTC.

The chain joins TRBV12-3 or TRBV12-4 to TRBJ1-5; the match to TRBD1 covers 7 bases. Unmatched junction bases numbered 6, after V lost 6 bases and J lost 7 bases. This CDR3 is built from 13 residues. The DNA for the CDR3 is TGTGCCAGCAGGGGACAGTTCGGGCAGCCCCAGCATTTT. Its protein product is CASRGQFGQPQHF.

The rearrangement joins TRBV7-2 to TRBJ2-5, with D maybe TRBD1 (6 bases). CDR1 SGHTA and CDR2 FQGNSA come from the germline V gene. CDR3 length equals 13 residues. V shed 5 bases and J shed 2 bases, with 9 bases lying between them. The CDR3 sequence is CASSNRVQETQYF. Here the CDR3 DNA reads TGTGCCAGCAGCAACAGGGTTCAAGAGACCCAGTACTTC.

The chain is built from TRBV6-6 and TRBJ2-5; maybe TRBD2 (6 bases). This CDR3 has 14 amino acids. CDR1 MNHNY and CDR2 SVGAGI come from the germline V gene (reference sequence). Trimming stripped 8 bases from V and 2 bases from J, with 15 bases between. CDR3 loop: CASCMLGGQETQYF. The CDR3 DNA reads as TGTGCCAGCTGCATGCTCGGGGGTCAAGAGACCCAGTACTTC.

The V gene is TRBV6-5, the J gene TRBJ2-7; no firm D call. This CDR3 has 12 amino acids. Trimming removed 6 bases from V and 2 bases from J, with 8 bases in between. Germline loops: CDR1 MNHEY, CDR2 SVGAGI. CDR3 DNA: TGTGCCAGCAGATCGACAACCTACGAGCAGTACTTC. This encodes CASRSTTYEQYF.

The chain has TRBV24-1 and TRBJ2-1; the match to TRBD2 covers 8 bases. The CDR3 is 16 amino acids. V lost 7 bases and J lost 3; bases outside the gene matches: 10. CDR1 and CDR2 from the germline V gene are KGHDR and SFDVKD. CDR3 sequence: CATSAYRSGIYNEQFF. The CDR3 DNA follows: TGTGCCACCAGCGCCTACCGTAGCGGGATCTACAATGAGCAGTTCTTC.

The J gene is TRBJ1-3, the V gene TRBV27; the match to TRBD1 covers 7 bases. Per germline, CDR1 MNHEY and CDR2 SMNVEV (reference sequence). The CDR3 extends over 15 amino acids. V was clipped by 2 bases and J by 0 bases; unmatched bases: 1. As DNA, the CDR3 is TGTGCCAGCAGTTTAGCAGGGGGCTCTGGAAACACCATATATTTT. It codes for CASSLAGGSGNTIYF.

This clone was observed a few times. The V call is TRBV12-3 or TRBV12-4, the J call TRBJ1-6, with D unclear. With 2 bases removed from V and 7 bases from J, the gap between germline ends came to 6 bases. The CDR3 runs to 13 residues. CDR3 in amino acids: CASSLTRNSPLHF. As DNA, the CDR3 is TGTGCCAGCAGTTTAACGAGGAATTCACCCCTCCACTTT.